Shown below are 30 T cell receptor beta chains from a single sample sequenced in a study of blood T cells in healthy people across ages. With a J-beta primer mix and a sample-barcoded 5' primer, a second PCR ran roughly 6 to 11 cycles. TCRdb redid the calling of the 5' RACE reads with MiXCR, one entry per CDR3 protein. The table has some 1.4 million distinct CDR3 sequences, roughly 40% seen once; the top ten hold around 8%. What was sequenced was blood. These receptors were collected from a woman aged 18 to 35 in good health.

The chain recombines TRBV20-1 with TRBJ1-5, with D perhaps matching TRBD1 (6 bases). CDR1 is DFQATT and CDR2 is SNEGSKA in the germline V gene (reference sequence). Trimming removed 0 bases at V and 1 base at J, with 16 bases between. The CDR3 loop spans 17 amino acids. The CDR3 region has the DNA TGCAGTGCTAGAGATCAGTCGGGGGCAGGGAGCAATCAGCCCCAGCATTTT. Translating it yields CSARDQSGAGSNQPQHF.

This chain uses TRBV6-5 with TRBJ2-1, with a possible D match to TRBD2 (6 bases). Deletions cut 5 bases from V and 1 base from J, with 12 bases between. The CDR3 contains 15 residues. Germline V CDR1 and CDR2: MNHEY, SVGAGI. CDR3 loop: CASSGRGFSYNEQFF. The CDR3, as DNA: TGTGCCAGCAGTGGACGGGGGTTTTCCTACAATGAGCAGTTCTTC.

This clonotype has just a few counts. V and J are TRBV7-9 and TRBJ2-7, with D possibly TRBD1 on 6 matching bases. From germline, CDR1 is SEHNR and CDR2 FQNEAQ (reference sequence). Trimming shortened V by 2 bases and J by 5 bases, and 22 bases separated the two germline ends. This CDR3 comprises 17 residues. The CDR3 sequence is CASSLRPGQQFGNEQYF. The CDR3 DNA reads TGTGCCAGCAGCTTACGACCAGGACAGCAATTCGGGAACGAGCAGTACTTC.

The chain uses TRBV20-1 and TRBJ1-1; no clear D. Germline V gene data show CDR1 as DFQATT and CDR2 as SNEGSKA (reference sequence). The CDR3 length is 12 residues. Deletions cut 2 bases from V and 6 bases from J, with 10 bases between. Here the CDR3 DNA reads TGCAGTGCTAGACGGCAGTCGGCTGAAGCTTTCTTT. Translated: CSARRQSAEAFF.

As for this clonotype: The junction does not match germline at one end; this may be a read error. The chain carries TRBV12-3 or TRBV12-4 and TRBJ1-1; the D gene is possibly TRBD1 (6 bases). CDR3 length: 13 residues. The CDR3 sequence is CAGRNTGSTEAFF. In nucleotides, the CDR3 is TGTGCCGGCAGAAATACAGGGAGCACTGAAGCTTTCTTT.

CDR3 region: CASSKALSRGNQPQHF. In nucleotides, the CDR3 is TGTGCCAGCAGCAAAGCGCTCAGCCGGGGCAATCAGCCCCAGCATTTT. The V and J genes are TRBV21-1 and TRBJ1-5; TRBD1 is the table's D call and was not checked against the DNA. TRBV21-1 is a documented pseudogene. The CDR3 sequence is 16 residues long.

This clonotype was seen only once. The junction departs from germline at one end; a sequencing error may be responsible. CDR3 sequence (DNA): TGCACCAGCAGCCAAGAGGGAGCGGGCTGGCGGCCCCAGCATTTT. Translated: CTSSQEGAGWRPQHF. The chain uses TRBV4-1 and TRBJ1-5; D remains ambiguous. The length of the CDR3 is 15 residues. In germline, CDR1 is MGHRA, CDR2 YSYEKL.

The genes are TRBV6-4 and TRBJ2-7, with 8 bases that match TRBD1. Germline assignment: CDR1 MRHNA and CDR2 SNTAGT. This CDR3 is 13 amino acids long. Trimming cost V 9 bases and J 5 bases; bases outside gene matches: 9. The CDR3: CARPEQGEDEQYF. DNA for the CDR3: TGTGCCAGACCAGAACAGGGGGAGGACGAGCAGTACTTC.

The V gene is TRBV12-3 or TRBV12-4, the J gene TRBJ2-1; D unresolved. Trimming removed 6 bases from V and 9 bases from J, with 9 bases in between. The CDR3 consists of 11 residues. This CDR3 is CASSDLLEQFF. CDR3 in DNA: TGTGCCAGCAGCGATCTCCTTGAGCAGTTCTTC.

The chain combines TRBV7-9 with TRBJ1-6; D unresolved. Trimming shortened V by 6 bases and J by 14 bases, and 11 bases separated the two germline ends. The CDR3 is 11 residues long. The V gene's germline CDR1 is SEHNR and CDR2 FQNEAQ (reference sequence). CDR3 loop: CASRPLEALHF. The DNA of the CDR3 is TGTGCCAGCAGACCCCTAGAAGCCCTCCACTTT.

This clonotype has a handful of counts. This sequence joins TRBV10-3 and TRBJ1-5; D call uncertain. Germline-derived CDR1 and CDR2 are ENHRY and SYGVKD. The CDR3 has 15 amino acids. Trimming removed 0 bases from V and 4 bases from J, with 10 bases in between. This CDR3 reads CAISESGVRNQPQHF. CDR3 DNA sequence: TGTGCCATCAGTGAGTCGGGAGTCCGTAATCAGCCCCAGCATTTT.

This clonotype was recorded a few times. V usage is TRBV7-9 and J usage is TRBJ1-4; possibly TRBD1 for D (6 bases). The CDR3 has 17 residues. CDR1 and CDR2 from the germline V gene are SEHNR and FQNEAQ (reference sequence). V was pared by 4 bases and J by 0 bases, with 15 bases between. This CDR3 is CASSSQGTGATNEKLFF. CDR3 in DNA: TGTGCCAGCAGCTCCCAGGGGACGGGTGCAACTAATGAAAAACTGTTTTTT.

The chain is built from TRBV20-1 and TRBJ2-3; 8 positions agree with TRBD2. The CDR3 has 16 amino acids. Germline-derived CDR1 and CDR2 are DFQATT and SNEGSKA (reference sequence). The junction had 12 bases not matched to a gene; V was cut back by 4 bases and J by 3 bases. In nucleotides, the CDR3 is TGCAGTGCTACCCTGCCCCAGCGGGGGCTTACAGATACGCAGTATTTT. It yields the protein CSATLPQRGLTDTQYF.

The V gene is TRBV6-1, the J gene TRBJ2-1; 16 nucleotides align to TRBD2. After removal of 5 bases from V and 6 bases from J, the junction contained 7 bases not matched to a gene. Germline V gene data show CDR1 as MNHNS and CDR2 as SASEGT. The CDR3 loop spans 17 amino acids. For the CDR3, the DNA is TGTGCCAGCAGTCCCCTCGGGACTAGCGGGAGGGCCAATGAGCAGTTCTTC. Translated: CASSPLGTSGRANEQFF.

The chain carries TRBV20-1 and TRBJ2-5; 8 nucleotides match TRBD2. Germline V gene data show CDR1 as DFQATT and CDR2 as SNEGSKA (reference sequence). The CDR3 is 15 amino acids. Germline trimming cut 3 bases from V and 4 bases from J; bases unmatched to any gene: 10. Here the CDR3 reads CSASSPGGPPETQYF. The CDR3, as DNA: TGCAGTGCTAGCTCGCCGGGGGGGCCTCCAGAGACCCAGTACTTC.

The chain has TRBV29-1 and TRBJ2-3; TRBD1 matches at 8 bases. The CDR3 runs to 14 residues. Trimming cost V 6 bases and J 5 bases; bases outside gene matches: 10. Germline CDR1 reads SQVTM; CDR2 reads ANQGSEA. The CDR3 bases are TGCAGCGTGTTCTCCTGGACAGGGAGAGATACGCAGTATTTT. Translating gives CSVFSWTGRDTQYF.

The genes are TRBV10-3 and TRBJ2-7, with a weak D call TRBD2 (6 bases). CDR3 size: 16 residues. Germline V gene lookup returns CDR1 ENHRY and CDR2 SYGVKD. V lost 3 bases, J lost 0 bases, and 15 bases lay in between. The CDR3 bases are TGTGCCATCAGTGATACGTCCAGCGGGTACTCCTACGAGCAGTACTTC. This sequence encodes CAISDTSSGYSYEQYF.

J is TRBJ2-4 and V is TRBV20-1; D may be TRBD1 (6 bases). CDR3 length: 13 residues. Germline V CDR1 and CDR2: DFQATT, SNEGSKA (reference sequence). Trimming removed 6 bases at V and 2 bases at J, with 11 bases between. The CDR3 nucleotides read TGCAGTGCAAACCAGGGGACCAAAAACATTCAGTACTTC. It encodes CSANQGTKNIQYF.

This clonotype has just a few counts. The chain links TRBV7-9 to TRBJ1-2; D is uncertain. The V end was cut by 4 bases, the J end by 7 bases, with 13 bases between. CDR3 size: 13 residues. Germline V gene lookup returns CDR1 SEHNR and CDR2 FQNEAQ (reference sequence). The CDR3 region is CASSSALPVGYTF. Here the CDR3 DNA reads TGTGCCAGCAGCTCAGCACTCCCGGTTGGCTACACCTTC.

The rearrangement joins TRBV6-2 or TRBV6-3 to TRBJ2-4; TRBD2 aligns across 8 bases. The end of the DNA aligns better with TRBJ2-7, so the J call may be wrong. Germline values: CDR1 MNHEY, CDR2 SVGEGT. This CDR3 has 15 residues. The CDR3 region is CASRNQRGPLYEQYF. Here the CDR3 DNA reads TGTGCCAGTCGTAACCAGCGGGGGCCTCTCTACGAGCAGTACTTC.

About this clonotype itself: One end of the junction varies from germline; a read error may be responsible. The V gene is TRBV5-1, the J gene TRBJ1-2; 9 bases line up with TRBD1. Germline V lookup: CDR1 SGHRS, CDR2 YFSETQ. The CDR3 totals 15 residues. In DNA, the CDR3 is TGCGCCAGCAGCTATGGGGACAGGGAACACTATGGCCACACCTTC. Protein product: CASSYGDREHYGHTF.

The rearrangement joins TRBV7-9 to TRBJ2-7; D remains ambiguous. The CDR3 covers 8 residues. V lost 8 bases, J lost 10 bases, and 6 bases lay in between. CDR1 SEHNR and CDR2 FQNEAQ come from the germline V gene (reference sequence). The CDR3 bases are TGTGCCAGCGCCCCCCAGTACTTC. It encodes CASAPQYF.

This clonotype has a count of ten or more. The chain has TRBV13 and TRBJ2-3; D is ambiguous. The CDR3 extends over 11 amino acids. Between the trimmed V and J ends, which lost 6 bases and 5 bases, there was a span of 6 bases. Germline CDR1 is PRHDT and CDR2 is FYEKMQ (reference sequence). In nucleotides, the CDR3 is TGTGCCAGCAGTATGTTAGATACGCAGTATTTT. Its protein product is CASSMLDTQYF.

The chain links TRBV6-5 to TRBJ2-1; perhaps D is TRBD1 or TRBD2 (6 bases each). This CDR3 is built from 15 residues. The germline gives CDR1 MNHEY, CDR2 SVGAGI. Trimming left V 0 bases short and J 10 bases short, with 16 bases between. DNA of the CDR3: TGTGCCAGCAGTTACTCGGGCAGGGGACTGGAGGAGCAGTTCTTC. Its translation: CASSYSGRGLEEQFF.

CDR3 bases: TGCAGTGCTAGAATCACTAGCGCCTATGAGCAGTTCTTC. This codes for CSARITSAYEQFF. The chain is built from TRBV20-1 and TRBJ2-1; 7 nucleotides agree with TRBD2. The CDR3 sequence is 13 residues long. In germline, CDR1 is DFQATT, CDR2 SNEGSKA (reference sequence). V was pared by 2 bases and J by 8 bases, with 6 bases of the junction left unmatched.

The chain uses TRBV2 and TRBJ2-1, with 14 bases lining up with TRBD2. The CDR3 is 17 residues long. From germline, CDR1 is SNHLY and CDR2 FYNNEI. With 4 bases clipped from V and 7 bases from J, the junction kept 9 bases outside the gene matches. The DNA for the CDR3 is TGTGCCAGCAGTGGACTAGCGGGGGGGGGAGGGGGGAATGAGCAGTTCTTC. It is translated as CASSGLAGGGGGNEQFF.

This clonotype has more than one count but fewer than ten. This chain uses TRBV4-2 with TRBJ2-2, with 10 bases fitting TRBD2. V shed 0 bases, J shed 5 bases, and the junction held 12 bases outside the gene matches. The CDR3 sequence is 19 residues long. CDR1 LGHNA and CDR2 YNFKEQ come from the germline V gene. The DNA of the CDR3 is TGTGCCAGCAGCCAAGATCCCGGCCTAGCGGGAGTTTTTACCGGGGAGCTGTTTTTT. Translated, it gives CASSQDPGLAGVFTGELFF.

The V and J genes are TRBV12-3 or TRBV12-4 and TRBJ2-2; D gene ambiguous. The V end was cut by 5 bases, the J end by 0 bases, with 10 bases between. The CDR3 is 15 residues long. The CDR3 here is CASSHLFSNTGELFF. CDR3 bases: TGTGCCAGCAGTCACCTATTCTCGAACACCGGGGAGCTGTTTTTT.

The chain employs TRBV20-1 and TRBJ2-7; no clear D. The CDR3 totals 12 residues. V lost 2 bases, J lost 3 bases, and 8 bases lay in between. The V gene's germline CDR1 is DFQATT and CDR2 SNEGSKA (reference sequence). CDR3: CSARLDGYEQYF. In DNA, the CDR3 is TGCAGTGCTAGACTCGACGGCTACGAGCAGTACTTC.

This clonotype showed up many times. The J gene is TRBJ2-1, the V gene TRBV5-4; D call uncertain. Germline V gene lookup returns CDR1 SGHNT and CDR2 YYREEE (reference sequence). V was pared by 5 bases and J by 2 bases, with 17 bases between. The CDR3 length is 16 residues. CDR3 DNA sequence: TGTGCCAGCAGTTCGGCCGATCAACAAACCTACAATGAGCAGTTCTTC. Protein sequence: CASSSADQQTYNEQFF.